This paragraph reports one TCR beta chain. Sequencing used immunoSEQ multiplex PCR; TCRdb keeps in-frame clones, though not all of them. The data contain about 440,000 clones, about 87% of them singletons. The record originates from a study of blood T cell repertoires in COVID-19. Study-wide context: The samples span acute and convalescent COVID-19 from the United States, Italy and Spain.

Trimming took off 5 bases at V and 8 bases at J, with 16 bases between the two ends. There are 15 residues in the CDR3. Germline V gives CDR1 MDHEN, CDR2 SYDVKM. The TCR originated in a woman in her fifties or sixties with COVID-19, enrolled during active disease. The rearrangement uses TRBV28 and TRBJ1-6; possibly TRBD1 for D (6 bases). The sequenced sample was peripheral blood. The chain's CDR3 is CASSRPGTTYSPLHF. As DNA, the CDR3 is TGTGCCAGCAGTCGCCCCGGGACAACTTATTCACCCCTCCACTTT.